This T cell receptor beta chain was captured in a study of T-cell reconstitution after alpha-beta-depleted transplantation in children. This clonotype was seen a few times. As it was prepared, the TCRbeta library received unique molecular identifiers. TCRdb re-called the PCR reads through MiXCR, storing one row per CDR3 protein. The sample lists some 400,000 distinct CDR3 sequences, approximately 20% occurring once. This TCR derives from a human donor who donated a stem cell graft to a child with acute myeloid leukemia. Here the sequenced sample was PBMCs from the stem cell graft donor, taken from the stem cell graft.

In DNA, the CDR3 is TGTGCCAGCAGTGTTGCCCGTACCACCTACGAGCAGTACTTC. Protein sequence: CASSVARTTYEQYF. The gene calls are TRBV6-1 and TRBJ2-7; D unresolved. Germline-derived CDR1 and CDR2 are MNHNS and SASEGT. V shed 4 bases and J shed 2 bases, with 12 bases lying between them. This CDR3 is built from 14 residues.